The 14 T cell receptor beta chains listed next were all sequenced from one sample in a study of blood T cells in healthy people across ages. The use of a sample-barcoded 5' primer and a J-beta primer mix characterized a second PCR of about 7 to 12 cycles. TCRdb ran MiXCR on the 5' RACE reads and lists one entry per CDR3 protein. The table lists around 1.5 million distinct CDR3 sequences, roughly 40% of them singletons. Sequences were obtained from blood. All receptors come from a woman younger than 35 in good health.

The gene calls are TRBV11-2 and TRBJ2-1; D is perhaps TRBD2 (5 bases). With 0 bases removed from V and 0 bases from J, the gap between germline ends came to 9 bases. CDR3 length: 16 amino acids. Germline assignment: CDR1 SGHAT and CDR2 FQNNGV. In DNA form, the CDR3 reads TGTGCCAGCAGCTTAGATGGGGAGATCTCCTACAATGAGCAGTTCTTC. It is translated as CASSLDGEISYNEQFF. Looking up the rest from reference TRBV11-2 and TRBJ2-1 gives the full variable domain: EAGVAQSPRYKIIEKRQSVAFWCNPISGHATLYWYQQILGQGPKLLIQFQNNGVVDDSQLPKDRFSAERLKGVDSTLKIQPAKLEDSAVYLCASSLDGEISYNEQFFGPGTRLTVL.

This clonotype was counted only a few times. The chain joins TRBV20-1 to TRBJ2-3, with D possibly being TRBD2 (6 bases). Per germline, CDR1 DFQATT and CDR2 SNEGSKA (reference sequence). The CDR3 is made up of 14 amino acids. Between the trimmed V and J ends, which lost 0 bases and 2 bases, there was a span of 9 bases. Written as DNA, the CDR3 is TGCAGTGCTAGAGATAGCGGATACACAGATACGCAGTATTTT. Translating it yields CSARDSGYTDTQYF.

On this clonotype itself: The germline gene is not matched at one end of the junction; a read error may be the cause. The chain links TRBV15 to TRBJ2-1; tentatively, D is TRBD1 (5 bases). The germline gives CDR1 LNHNV, CDR2 YYDKDF (reference sequence). This CDR3 has 15 amino acids. The CDR3 DNA sequence: TGTGCCGCCAGCAGAGATCGGGCTGGGGCAGGGCAGCAGTTCTTC. Its translation is CAASRDRAGAGQQFF.

In regard to this clonotype: An end of the junction differs from the germline gene, which may be a read error. The V and J genes are TRBV3-1 and TRBJ1-6, with TRBD1 matching over 7 bases. Germline-derived CDR1 and CDR2 are LGHDT and YNNKEL (reference sequence). This CDR3 has 18 amino acids. The CDR3 here is CASSQRDRVSLYNSPLHF. The CDR3 DNA reads TGTGCCAGCAGCCAACGCGACAGGGTGTCTTTGTATAATTCGCCCCTCCACTTT.

The rearrangement uses TRBV5-1 and TRBJ2-5, with D possibly being TRBD1 (6 bases). This CDR3 has 14 amino acids. Per germline, CDR1 SGHRS and CDR2 YFSETQ. V was clipped by 9 bases and J by 4 bases, with 19 bases between them. The CDR3, as DNA: TGCGCCACCAGTCTATCGACAGGCGGAGAGACCCAGTACTTC. It is translated as CATSLSTGGETQYF.

J is TRBJ2-2 and V is TRBV12-3 or TRBV12-4, with TRBD2 as a possible D gene (7 bases). The V and J ends lost 4 bases and 5 bases respectively, with 20 bases between them. This CDR3 is 17 amino acids long. For the CDR3, the DNA is TGTGCCAGCAGTTCCATCTCTGGCGGGGGCCCAACCGGGGAGCTGTTTTTT. It yields the protein CASSSISGGGPTGELFF.

The chain employs TRBV30 and TRBJ1-2, with D perhaps matching TRBD1 (5 bases). CDR3 length: 15 amino acids. Trimming took 3 bases from V and 4 from J, leaving 18 bases between them. CDR1 is GTSNPN and CDR2 is SVGIG in the germline V gene (reference sequence). In DNA, the CDR3 is TGTGCCTGGAGGTTCGGGGACCTTACGTTCTATGGCTACACCTTC. The encoded protein is CAWRFGDLTFYGYTF.

This clonotype was observed a handful of times. The chain links TRBV4-1 to TRBJ2-1, with a weak D call TRBD2 (6 bases). The length of the CDR3 is 16 residues. Germline loops: CDR1 MGHRA, CDR2 YSYEKL. Trimming shortened V by 4 bases and J by 2 bases, and 15 bases separated the two germline ends. The DNA of the CDR3 is TGCGCCAGCAGCCGCTTCTCGGGGGATACCTACAATGAGCAGTTCTTC. This codes for CASSRFSGDTYNEQFF.

The rearrangement links TRBV10-3 to TRBJ1-1, with TRBD1 as a possible D gene (6 bases). Germline V gives CDR1 ENHRY, CDR2 SYGVKD. The CDR3 is made up of 15 amino acids. The V end was cut by 0 bases, the J end by 3 bases, with 11 bases between. CDR3 DNA: TGTGCCATCAGTGAGTCCCGGGGGCTAGACACTGAAGCTTTCTTT. Protein: CAISESRGLDTEAFF.

J is TRBJ1-2 and V is TRBV9; the D is unclear. Germline-derived CDR1 and CDR2 are SGDLS and YYNGEE. Trimming stripped 0 bases from V and 6 bases from J, with 12 bases between. This CDR3 has 14 residues. The CDR3 coding sequence is TGTGCCAGCAGCGTAGCTTCTGGAGGGCATGGCTACACCTTC. It translates to CASSVASGGHGYTF.

The chain joins TRBV7-6 to TRBJ2-7; 9 bases are a match to TRBD1. Germline-derived CDR1 and CDR2 are SGHVS and FNYEAQ. With 4 bases clipped from V and 1 base from J, the junction kept 8 bases outside the gene matches. The CDR3 runs to 16 residues. CDR3 region: CASSSLLGQGSYEQYF. The CDR3 DNA reads TGTGCCAGCAGCTCTCTTCTGGGACAGGGTTCCTACGAGCAGTACTTC.

The V gene is TRBV6-5, the J gene TRBJ2-4, with TRBD2 identical over 14 bases. The CDR3 is made up of 18 amino acids. The V and J ends lost 2 bases and 0 bases, in that order; junction bases with no gene match: 3. The germline V gene has CDR1 MNHEY and CDR2 SVGAGI. CDR3 nucleotide sequence: TGTGCCAGCAGTTACGGACTAGCGGGGGGCCTAGCCAAAAACATTCAGTACTTC. As protein: CASSYGLAGGLAKNIQYF.

The chain couples TRBV29-1 to TRBJ1-2; 8 positions match TRBD1. J gave up 5 bases and V 5 bases, and 7 bases lay outside the gene matches. The germline V gene encodes CDR1 SQVTM and CDR2 ANQGSEA. The CDR3 is made up of 13 amino acids. The CDR3 DNA reads TGCAGCGTTAAACTACAGGGGGGATATGGCTACACCTTC. This codes for CSVKLQGGYGYTF. The complete variable domain, with remaining parts taken from reference TRBV29-1 and TRBJ1-2, reads SAVISQKPSRDICQRGTSLTIQCQVDSQVTMMFWYRQQPGQSLTLIATANQGSEATYESGFVIDKFPISRPNLTFSTLTVSNMSPEDSSIYLCSVKLQGGYGYTFGSGTRLTVV.

The rearrangement joins TRBV7-9 to TRBJ1-2; the match to TRBD1 covers 7 bases. CDR1 SEHNR and CDR2 FQNEAQ come from the germline V gene (reference sequence). There are 14 residues in the CDR3. V gave up 6 bases and J gave up 7 bases; unmatched junction bases: 11. In DNA, the CDR3 is TGTGCCAGCAGGAACCCGGGACAGCTTCTTGGCTACACCTTC. Its translation is CASRNPGQLLGYTF.